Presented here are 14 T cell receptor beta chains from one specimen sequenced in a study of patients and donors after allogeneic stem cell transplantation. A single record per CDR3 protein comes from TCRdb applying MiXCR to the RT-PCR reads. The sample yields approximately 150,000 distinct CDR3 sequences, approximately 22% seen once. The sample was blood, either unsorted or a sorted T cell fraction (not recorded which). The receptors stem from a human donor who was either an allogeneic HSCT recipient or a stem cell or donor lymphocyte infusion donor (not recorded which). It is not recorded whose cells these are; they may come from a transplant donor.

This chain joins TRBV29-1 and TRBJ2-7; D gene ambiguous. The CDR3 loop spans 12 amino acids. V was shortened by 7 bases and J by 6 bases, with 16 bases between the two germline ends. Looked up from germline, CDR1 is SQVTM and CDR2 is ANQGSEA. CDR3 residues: CSAPGYSGEQYF. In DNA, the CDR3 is TGCAGCGCTCCGGGCTATTCCGGCGAGCAGTACTTC.

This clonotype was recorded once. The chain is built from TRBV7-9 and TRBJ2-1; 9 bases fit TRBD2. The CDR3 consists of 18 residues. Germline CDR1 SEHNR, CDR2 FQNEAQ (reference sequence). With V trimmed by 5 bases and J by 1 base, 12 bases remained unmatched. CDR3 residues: CASSPPAGTSFSYNEQFF. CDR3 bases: TGTGCCAGCAGCCCTCCCGCCGGGACTAGCTTTTCCTACAATGAGCAGTTCTTC.

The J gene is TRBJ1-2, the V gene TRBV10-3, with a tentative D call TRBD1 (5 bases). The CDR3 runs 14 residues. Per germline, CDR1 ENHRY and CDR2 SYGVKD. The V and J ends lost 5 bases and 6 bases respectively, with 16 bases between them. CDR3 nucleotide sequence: TGTGCCATCAGTTTTCAGGGAAATTTTGATGGCTACACCTTC. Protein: CAISFQGNFDGYTF.

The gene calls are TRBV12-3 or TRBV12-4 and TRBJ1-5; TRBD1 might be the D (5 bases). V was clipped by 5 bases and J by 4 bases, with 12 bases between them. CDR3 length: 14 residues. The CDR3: CASSDRQRNQPQHF. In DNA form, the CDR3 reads TGTGCCAGCAGTGATCGACAGAGGAATCAGCCCCAGCATTTT.

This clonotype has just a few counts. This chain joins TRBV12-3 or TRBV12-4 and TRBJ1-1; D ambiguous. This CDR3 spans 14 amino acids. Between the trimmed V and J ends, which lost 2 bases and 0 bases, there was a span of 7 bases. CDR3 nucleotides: TGTGCCAGCAGTTTATACAGAGTGAACACTGAAGCTTTCTTT. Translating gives CASSLYRVNTEAFF.

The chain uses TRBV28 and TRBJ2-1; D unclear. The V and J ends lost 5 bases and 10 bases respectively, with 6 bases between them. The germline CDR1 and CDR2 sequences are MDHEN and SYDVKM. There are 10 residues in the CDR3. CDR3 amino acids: CASSRLEQFF. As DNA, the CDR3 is TGTGCCAGCAGTCGATTAGAGCAGTTCTTC.

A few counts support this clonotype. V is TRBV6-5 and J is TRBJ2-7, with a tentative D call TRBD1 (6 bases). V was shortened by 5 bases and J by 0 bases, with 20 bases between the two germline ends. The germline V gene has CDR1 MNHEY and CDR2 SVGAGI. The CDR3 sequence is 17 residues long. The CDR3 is CASSLRSDSLSSYEQYF. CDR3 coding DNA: TGTGCCAGCAGTCTCCGATCGGACAGCCTGAGCTCCTACGAGCAGTACTTC.

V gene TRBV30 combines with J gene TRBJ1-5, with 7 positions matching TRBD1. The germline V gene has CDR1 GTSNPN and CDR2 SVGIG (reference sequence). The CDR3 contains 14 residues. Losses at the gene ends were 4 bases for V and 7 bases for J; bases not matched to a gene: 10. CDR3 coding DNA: TGTGCCTGGACTAAAACCCGGGACAGCCAGCCCCAGCATTTT. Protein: CAWTKTRDSQPQHF.

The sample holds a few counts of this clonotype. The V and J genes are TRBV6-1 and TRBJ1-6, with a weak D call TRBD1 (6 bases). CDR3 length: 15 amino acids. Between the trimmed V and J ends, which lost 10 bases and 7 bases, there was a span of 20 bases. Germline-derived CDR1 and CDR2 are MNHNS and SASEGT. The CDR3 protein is CATWTAATANSPLHF. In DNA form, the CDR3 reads TGTGCCACCTGGACAGCCGCTACGGCGAATTCACCCCTCCACTTT.

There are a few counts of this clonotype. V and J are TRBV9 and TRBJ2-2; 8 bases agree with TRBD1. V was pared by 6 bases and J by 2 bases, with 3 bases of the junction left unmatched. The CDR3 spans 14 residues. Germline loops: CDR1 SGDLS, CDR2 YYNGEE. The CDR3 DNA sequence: TGTGCCAGCAACAGGGGGGCAAACACCGGGGAGCTGTTTTTT. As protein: CASNRGANTGELFF.

Written as DNA, the CDR3 is TGCAGTGCTAGACGGGGCATGAACACTGAAGCTTTCTTT. It is translated as CSARRGMNTEAFF. The V and J genes are TRBV20-1 and TRBJ1-1; tentative D call: TRBD1 (5 bases). V was trimmed by 2 bases and J by 0 bases, leaving 7 bases between them. The CDR3 contains 13 residues. The V gene's germline CDR1 is DFQATT and CDR2 SNEGSKA (reference sequence).

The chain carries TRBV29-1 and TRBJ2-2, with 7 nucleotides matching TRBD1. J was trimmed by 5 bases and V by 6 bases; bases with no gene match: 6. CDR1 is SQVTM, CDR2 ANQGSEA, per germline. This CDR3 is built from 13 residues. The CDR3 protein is CSVEQGRTGELFF. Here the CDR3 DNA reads TGCAGCGTAGAACAGGGGCGGACCGGGGAGCTGTTTTTT.

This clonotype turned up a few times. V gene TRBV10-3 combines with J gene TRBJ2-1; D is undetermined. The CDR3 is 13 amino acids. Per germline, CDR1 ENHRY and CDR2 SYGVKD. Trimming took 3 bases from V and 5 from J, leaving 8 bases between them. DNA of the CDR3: TGTGCCATCAGTGAAAAGGTGAACAATGAGCAGTTCTTC. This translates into CAISEKVNNEQFF.

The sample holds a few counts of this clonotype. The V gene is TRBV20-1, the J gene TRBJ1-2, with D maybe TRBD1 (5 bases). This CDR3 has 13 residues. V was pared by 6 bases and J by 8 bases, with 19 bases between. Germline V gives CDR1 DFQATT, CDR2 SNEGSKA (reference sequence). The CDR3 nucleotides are TGCAGTGCCCAGGGTAGGGGAAGACACGGCTACACCTTC. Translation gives CSAQGRGRHGYTF.